The present TCR beta chain was sequenced within a study of blood T cell repertoires in COVID-19. The overall study: Sources were T cells, B-cell-depleted T cells, or PBMCs; the material itself was cDNA or gDNA.

As handled by the study authors: Estimated nucleated cell counts came from reference gene primer amplification. Only in-frame clones appear in the TCRdb table, and some are missing; sequencing was by immunoSEQ multiplex PCR. That table is the source of V, J and clone size, and D and trimming were worked out from the DNA. In the table there are some 330,000 clones, approximately 87% of which are singletons. CDR3 size: 13 residues. The germline CDR1 and CDR2 sequences are MNHEY and SMNVEV (reference sequence). The V gene end was trimmed by 5 bases and the J gene end by 5 bases; junction bases not matched to a gene: 6.

Sequencing was performed on PBMCs or T cells enriched from blood (not recorded which). The gene calls are TRBV27 and TRBJ2-7, with 7 bases aligning to TRBD1. This sequence originates from a man in his forties in a cohort exposed to, infected with or recovered from COVID-19 (not recorded which). The CDR3 bases are TGTGCCAGCAGTGGCCAGGGGGTTAACGAGCAGTACTTC. It encodes CASSGQGVNEQYF.